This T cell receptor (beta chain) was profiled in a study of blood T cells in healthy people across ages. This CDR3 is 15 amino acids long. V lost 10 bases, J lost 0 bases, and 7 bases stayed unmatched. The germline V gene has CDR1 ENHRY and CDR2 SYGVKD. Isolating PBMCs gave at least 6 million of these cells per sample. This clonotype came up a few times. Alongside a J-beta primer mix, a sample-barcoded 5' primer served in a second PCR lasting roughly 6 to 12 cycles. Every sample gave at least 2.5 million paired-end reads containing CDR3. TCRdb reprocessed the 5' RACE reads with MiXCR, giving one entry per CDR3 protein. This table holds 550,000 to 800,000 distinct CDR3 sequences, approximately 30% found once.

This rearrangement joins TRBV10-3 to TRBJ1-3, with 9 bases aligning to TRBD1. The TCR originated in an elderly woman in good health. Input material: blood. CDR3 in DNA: TGTGCCACCACAACAGGGGGCAACTCTGGAAACACCATATATTTT. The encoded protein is CATTTGGNSGNTIYF.